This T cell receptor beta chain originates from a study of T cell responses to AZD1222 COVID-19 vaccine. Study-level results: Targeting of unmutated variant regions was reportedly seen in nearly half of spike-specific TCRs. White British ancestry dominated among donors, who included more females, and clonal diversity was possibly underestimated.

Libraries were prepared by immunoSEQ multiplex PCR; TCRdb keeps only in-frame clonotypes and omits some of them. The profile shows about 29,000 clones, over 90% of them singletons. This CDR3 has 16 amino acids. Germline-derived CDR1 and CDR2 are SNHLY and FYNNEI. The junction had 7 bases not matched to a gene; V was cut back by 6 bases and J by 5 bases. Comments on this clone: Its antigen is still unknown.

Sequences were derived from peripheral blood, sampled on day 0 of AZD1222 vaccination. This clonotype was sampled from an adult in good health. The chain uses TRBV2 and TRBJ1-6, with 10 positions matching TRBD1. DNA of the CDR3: TGTGCCAGCAGGCCGGGACAGGGGCTACATAATTCACCCCTCCACTTT. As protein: CASRPGQGLHNSPLHF. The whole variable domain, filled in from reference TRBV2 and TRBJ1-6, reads EPEVTQTPSHQVTQMGQEVILRCVPISNHLYFYWYRQILGQKVEFLVSFYNNEISEKSEIFDDQFSVERPDGSNFTLKIRSTKLEDSAMYFCASRPGQGLHNSPLHFGNGTRLTVT.